What follows are 9 T cell receptor beta chains derived from one specimen sequenced in a study of blood T cell repertoires in COVID-19. The data were produced by immunoSEQ multiplex PCR, yet TCRdb's version contains in-frame clones alone and is incomplete. Of roughly 89,000 clones listed, 80% are singletons. Specimen: peripheral blood. Receptor source: a woman in her seventies with acute or convalescent COVID-19.

The V gene is TRBV9, the J gene TRBJ1-1; maybe TRBD1 (5 bases). V was shortened by 4 bases and J by 4 bases, with 20 bases between the two germline ends. Germline CDR1 and CDR2: SGDLS and YYNGEE. The CDR3 consists of 16 residues. The CDR3: CASSRGQGKMGTEAFF. As DNA, the CDR3 is TGTGCCAGCAGCCGTGGGCAGGGTAAAATGGGCACTGAAGCTTTCTTT.

The rearrangement joins TRBV6-6 to TRBJ2-7; the match to TRBD2 covers 11 bases. The CDR3 contains 14 residues. Germline-derived CDR1 and CDR2 are MNHNY and SVGAGI (reference sequence). V shed 5 bases and J 2 bases; nucleotides not matched to a gene: 2. The CDR3 loop reads CASSPLAGAYEQYF. The CDR3 coding sequence is TGTGCCAGCAGTCCACTAGCGGGGGCCTACGAGCAGTACTTC.

The chain uses TRBV3-1 (or the pseudogene TRBV3-2) and TRBJ2-7, with 7 bases lining up with TRBD2. The CDR3 runs to 14 residues. Losses at the gene ends were 3 bases for V and 3 bases for J; bases not matched to a gene: 5. Germline loops: CDR1 LGHDT, CDR2 YNNKEL (reference sequence). CDR3 sequence reads: CASSQSGGVYEQYF. CDR3 DNA sequence: TGTGCCAGCAGCCAGTCGGGAGGCGTCTACGAGCAGTACTTC.

This clone was recorded once. This chain links TRBV7-2 with TRBJ2-7; D remains unclear. Trimming took off 1 base at V and 5 bases at J, with 9 bases between the two ends. Germline CDR1 SGHTA, CDR2 FQGNSA. The CDR3 totals 13 residues. Written as DNA, the CDR3 is TGTGCCAGCAGCTTAGATTCTACGGACGAGCAGTACTTC. Amino acids: CASSLDSTDEQYF.

CDR3 bases: TGTGCCAGTAGTAGAGGCGGGAGAACAACCTACGAGCAGTACTTC. Protein: CASSRGGRTTYEQYF. The chain carries TRBV19 and TRBJ2-7; the match to TRBD2 covers 7 bases. CDR1 is LNHDA and CDR2 is SQIVND in the germline V gene (reference sequence). V was clipped by 4 bases and J by 2 bases; unmatched bases: 8. The CDR3 is 15 amino acids.

This chain uses TRBV6-4 with TRBJ2-1; TRBD2 is a possible D gene (5 bases). Germline V CDR1 and CDR2: MRHNA, SNTAGT. V was clipped by 1 base and J by 5 bases, with 12 bases between them. This CDR3 is 15 amino acids long. The CDR3 region is CASSDFGGPNNEQFF. The CDR3 nucleotides are TGTGCCAGCAGTGACTTTGGCGGGCCCAACAATGAGCAGTTCTTC.

The chain combines TRBV7-2 with TRBJ2-1; no reliable D call. The ends were cut back, 1 base at V and 10 bases at J, with 8 bases in the middle. CDR1 and CDR2 (germline): SGHTA, FQGNSA. CDR3 length: 12 amino acids. The CDR3, as DNA: TGTGCCAGCAGCTTAGGCTCCAGGGAGCAGTTCTTC. It yields the protein CASSLGSREQFF.

This rearrangement joins TRBV4-2 to TRBJ2-7; the match to TRBD2 covers 7 bases. The trim removed 1 base at V and 5 bases at J, leaving 5 bases unmatched. The V gene's germline CDR1 is LGHNA and CDR2 YNFKEQ. The CDR3 spans 14 residues. The CDR3 protein is CASSQASGGHEQYF. In nucleotides, the CDR3 is TGTGCCAGCAGCCAAGCGTCGGGAGGCCACGAGCAGTACTTC.

The rearrangement joins TRBV27 to TRBJ2-5, with 10 nucleotides matching TRBD2. V gave up 0 bases and J gave up 2 bases; unmatched junction bases: 27. The germline gives CDR1 MNHEY, CDR2 SMNVEV (reference sequence). The CDR3 extends over 24 amino acids. The CDR3 sequence is CASSLSPEWAGGAGGPFRQETQYF. Here the CDR3 DNA reads TGTGCCAGCAGTTTATCCCCAGAGTGGGCGGGCGGAGCGGGAGGGCCTTTTCGGCAAGAGACCCAGTACTTC.